A selection of T cell receptor beta chains follows, all from one sample in a study of cytomegalovirus exposure and HLA in healthy donors. TCRdb's table, derived via immunoSEQ multiplex PCR, lists solely in-frame clones and lacks some. The table lists about 130,000 clones, 65% to 90% of them singletons. Sample: PBMCs. Receptors originate from a man aged 18 to 29 in good health and CMV-seronegative. Each CDR3 is given with its conserved first and last residue. Each record gives: CDR3 protein, CDR3 DNA, V gene, clone size, J gene, D gene. D genes are given only for firm matches. Clone size appears in some rows only: once, few, many, or a class for an expanded clone.

CASSYRGQGDLEQYF | TGTGCCAGCAGTTACCGGGGACAGGGCGATCTCGAGCAGTACTTC | TRBV6-5 | once | TRBJ2-7 | TRBD1
CASSGRGRNEQFF | TGCGCCAGCAGTGGTCGGGGGAGGAATGAGCAGTTCTTC | TRBV10-2 | - | TRBJ2-1 | -
CASSERGQVENGYTF | TGTGCCAGCAGCGAGAGAGGACAGGTGGAAAATGGCTACACCTTC | TRBV9 | - | TRBJ1-2 | TRBD1
CASSYSIDRNTEAFF | TGTGCCAGCAGTTACTCGATCGACAGGAACACTGAAGCTTTCTTT | TRBV6-6 | - | TRBJ1-1 | -
CAGSQDRGGREQYF | TGCGCCGGCAGCCAAGATAGGGGGGGTCGGGAGCAGTACTTC | TRBV4-3 | - | TRBJ2-7 | -
CASSRTRLDPTGELFF | TGTGCCAGCAGCCGAACGAGACTCGATCCCACCGGGGAGCTGTTTTTT | TRBV7-2 | - | TRBJ2-2 | -
CASSTNRNYGYTF | TGTGCCAGCAGTACAAACAGGAACTATGGCTACACCTTC | TRBV2 | - | TRBJ1-2 | -
CASSTGRGYTDTQYF | TGTGCCAGCAGCACGGGTAGGGGTTACACAGATACGCAGTATTTT | TRBV7-3 | - | TRBJ2-3 | -
CATSRDIGQSYGYTF | TGTGCCACCAGCAGAGACATTGGACAGAGCTATGGCTACACCTTC | TRBV15 | - | TRBJ1-2 | -
CASSGLVNEQYF | TGTGCCAGCAGTGGACTAGTGAACGAGCAGTACTTC | TRBV6-5 | - | TRBJ2-7 | TRBD2
CASSHLRDSLLSYTF | TGCGCCAGCAGCCATCTTAGGGACAGCCTCCTTAGCTACACCTTC | TRBV4-3 | - | TRBJ1-2 | TRBD1
CASSELTDTQYF | TGTGCCAGCAGCGAGTTAACAGATACGCAGTATTTT | TRBV5-6 | - | TRBJ2-3 | -
CASSQVLDQPQHF | TGCGCCAGCAGCCAAGTTCTAGATCAGCCCCAGCATTTT | TRBV4-1 | - | TRBJ1-5 | -
CASSLVGQGADTIYF | TGTGCCAGCAGCTTAGTGGGACAGGGGGCTGACACCATATATTTT | TRBV7-2 | - | TRBJ1-3 | TRBD1
CASSELQGLGGYTF | TGTGCCAGCAGTGAATTGCAGGGATTGGGTGGCTACACCTTC | TRBV6-1 | - | TRBJ1-2 | -
CASSPHSGTANTGELFF | TGTGCCAGTAGTCCGCATTCCGGGACAGCGAACACCGGGGAGCTGTTTTTT | TRBV19 | - | TRBJ2-2 | TRBD1
CASSFGGWGTNQPQHF | TGCGCCAGCAGCTTTGGGGGCTGGGGGACCAATCAGCCCCAGCATTTT | TRBV5-1 | - | TRBJ1-5 | -
CASSQDAQGFYEQYF | TGCGCCAGCAGCCAAGATGCGCAGGGTTTTTACGAGCAGTACTTC | TRBV4-3 | - | TRBJ2-7 | -
CASNLGTGREAFF | TGTGCCAGCAACCTCGGGACAGGCCGTGAAGCTTTCTTT | TRBV7-8 | - | TRBJ1-1 | TRBD1
CASSGRDRGINEQFF | TGTGCCAGCAGCGGCCGGGACAGGGGTATCAATGAGCAGTTCTTC | TRBV13 | - | TRBJ2-1 | TRBD1
CASSAHTGVNTEAFF | TGTGCCAGCAGCGCCCATACGGGAGTGAACACTGAAGCTTTCTTT | TRBV9 | - | TRBJ1-1 | -